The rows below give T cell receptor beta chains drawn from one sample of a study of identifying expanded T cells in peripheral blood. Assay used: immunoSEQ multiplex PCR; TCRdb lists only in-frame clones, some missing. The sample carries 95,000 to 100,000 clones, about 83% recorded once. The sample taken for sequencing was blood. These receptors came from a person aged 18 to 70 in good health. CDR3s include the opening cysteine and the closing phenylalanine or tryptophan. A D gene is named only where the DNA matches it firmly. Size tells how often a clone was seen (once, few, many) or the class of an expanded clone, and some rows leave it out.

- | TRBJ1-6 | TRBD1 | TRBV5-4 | TGTGCCAGCAGCGTGGACAGGGGGCCGAGCTCACCCCTCCACTTT | CASSVDRGPSSPLHF
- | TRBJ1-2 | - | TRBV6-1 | TGTGCCAGCAGGGACCCCCTGGCCTATGGCTACACCTTC | CASRDPLAYGYTF
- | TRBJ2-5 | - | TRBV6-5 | TGTGCCAGCAGTTCCCCCGGCCGGACCCAAGAGACCCAGTACTTC | CASSSPGRTQETQYF
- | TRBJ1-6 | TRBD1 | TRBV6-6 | TGTGCCAGCAGCGGGACAGATAATTCACCCCTCCACTTT | CASSGTDNSPLHF
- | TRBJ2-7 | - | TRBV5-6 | TGTGCCAGCAGCTGGGGCGGCCCCCGGTCGTCCTACGAGCAGTACTTC | CASSWGGPRSSYEQYF
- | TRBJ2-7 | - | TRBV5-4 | TGTGCCAGCAGCGGACCTAACACAGGGCTCGGCTACGAGCAGTACTTC | CASSGPNTGLGYEQYF
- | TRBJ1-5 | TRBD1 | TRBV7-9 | TGTGCCAGCAGTCGAGGACAGGGGGGCCCAGGTAATCAGCCCCAGCATTTT | CASSRGQGGPGNQPQHF
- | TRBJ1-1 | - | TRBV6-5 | TGTGCCAGCAGTTACTCGACAGAAAACACTGAAGCTTTCTTT | CASSYSTENTEAFF
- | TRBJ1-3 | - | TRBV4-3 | TGCGCCAGCAGCCAAGTGGGCAGTAGCTCTGGAAACACCATATATTTT | CASSQVGSSSGNTIYF
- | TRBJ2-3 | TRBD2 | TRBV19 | TGTGCCAGTAGTATTCTGGGCGGGGGGGCCAAGGTGCATACGCAGTATTTT | CASSILGGGAKVHTQYF
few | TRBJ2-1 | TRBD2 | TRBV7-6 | TGTGCCAGCAGCTATAAGGCTAGCGGGGGGGTTAAAGCTGTCAATGAGCAGTTCTTC | CASSYKASGGVKAVNEQFF
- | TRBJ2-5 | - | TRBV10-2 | TGCGCCAGCAGTGAGGACAGGATGGGGGAGACCCAGTACTTC | CASSEDRMGETQYF
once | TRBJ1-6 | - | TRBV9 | TGTGCCAGCAGCGTAGAGCCAGGCAGGGGCCTATATTCACCCCTCCACTTT | CASSVEPGRGLYSPLHF
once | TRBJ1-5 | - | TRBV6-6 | TGTGCCAGCAGTTATAGACCACGTGACGGGAGGCAGCCCCAGCATTTT | CASSYRPRDGRQPQHF
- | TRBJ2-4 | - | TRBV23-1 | TGCGCCAGCAGTCAATGTCGGACCGGCCGATTCAAAAACATTCAGTACTTC | CASSQCRTGRFKNIQYF
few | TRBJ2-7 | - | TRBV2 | TGTGCCAGCAGGGACTCCTACGAGCAGTACTTC | CASRDSYEQYF
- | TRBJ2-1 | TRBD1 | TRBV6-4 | TGTGCCAGCAGTGAAGGACAGGGGGCAAATGAGCAGTTCTTC | CASSEGQGANEQFF
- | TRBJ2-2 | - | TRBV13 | TGTGCCAGCAGCTTAGGCCAGGGGCCTCCCACCGGGGAGCTGTTTTTT | CASSLGQGPPTGELFF
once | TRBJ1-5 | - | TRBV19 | TGTGCCAGTAGCACCGGGGCAGGGCATAGCAATCAGCCCCAGCATTTT | CASSTGAGHSNQPQHF
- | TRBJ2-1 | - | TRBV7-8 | TGTGCCAGCAGCTCCCAGGGGTGGGGGAGCTCCTACAATGAGCAGTTCTTC | CASSSQGWGSSYNEQFF
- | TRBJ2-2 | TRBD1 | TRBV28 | TGTGCCAGCAGTCTATACAGGGGTGCCGGGGAGCTGTTTTTT | CASSLYRGAGELFF
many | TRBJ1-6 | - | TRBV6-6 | TGTGCCAGCAGCCTCCTTAATTCACCCCTCCACTTT | CASSLLNSPLHF